This section outlines one TCR beta chain sequence together with its context. The junction had 9 bases not matched to a gene; V was cut back by 6 bases and J by 2 bases. Germline CDR1 reads SGHVS; CDR2 reads FNYEAQ. The CDR3 totals 16 residues. Sequenced by immunoSEQ multiplex PCR; TCRdb stores in-frame clones only, minus some. The profile shows some 280,000 clones, about 88% of them singletons. This record belongs to a study of blood T cell repertoires in COVID-19. Study as a whole: Both acute and convalescent COVID-19 samples were obtained from the United States, Italy and Spain.

The chain uses TRBV7-6 and TRBJ2-7, with TRBD1 identical over 11 bases. The clonotype originates from a woman aged 55-70 years with acute or convalescent COVID-19. The sample consisted of peripheral blood. The CDR3 bases are TGTGCCAGCAGTCATTCTGGGGGACAGGGGGCCTACGAGCAGTACTTC. Encoded protein: CASSHSGGQGAYEQYF.